This T cell receptor beta chain was captured by sequencing in a study of control samples from healthy donors and cancer patients. The V gene's germline CDR1 is SGHDN and CDR2 FVKESK. The CDR3 is 21 residues long. The junction had 20 bases not matched to a gene; V was cut back by 0 bases and J by 4 bases. Method: immunoSEQ multiplex PCR; TCRdb's copy keeps in-frame clones and lacks some. The table shows about 69,000 clones, with approximately 88% occurring only once. The source is a woman aged 50 to 60 with lung cancer. The chain couples TRBV14 to TRBJ1-1; 10 positions agree with TRBD1. Sequencing was carried out using PBMCs. CDR3 amino acids: CASSQDVGTDRGLYYSTEAFF. CDR3 bases: TGTGCCAGCAGCCAAGACGTAGGAACGGACAGGGGGTTGTATTATTCCACTGAAGCTTTCTTT.